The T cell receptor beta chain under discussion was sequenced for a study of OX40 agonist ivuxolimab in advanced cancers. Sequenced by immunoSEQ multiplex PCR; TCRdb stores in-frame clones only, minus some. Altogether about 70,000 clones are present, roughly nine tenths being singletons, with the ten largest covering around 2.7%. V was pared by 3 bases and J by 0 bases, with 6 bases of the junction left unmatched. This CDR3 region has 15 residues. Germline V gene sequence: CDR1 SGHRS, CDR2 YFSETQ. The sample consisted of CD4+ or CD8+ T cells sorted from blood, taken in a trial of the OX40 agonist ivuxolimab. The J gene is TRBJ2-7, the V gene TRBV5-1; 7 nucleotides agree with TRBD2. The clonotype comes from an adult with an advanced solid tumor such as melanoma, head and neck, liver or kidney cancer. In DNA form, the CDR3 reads TGCGCCAGCAGCTCGGGATCGGGAGGCTCCTACGAGCAGTACTTC. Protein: CASSSGSGGSYEQYF.